These 13 T cell receptor beta chains were sequenced from one sample in a study of technical replicates of blood from four donors. Clones were sequenced by immunoSEQ multiplex PCR, and TCRdb holds only the in-frame ones, with some missing. The table records tens of thousands of clones, 85% to 95% of them present only once. The specimen was T cells isolated from PBMCs. The receptors originated from a human donor in good health.

The rearrangement links TRBV4-3 to TRBJ2-3, with TRBD1 matching 7 bases. In germline, CDR1 is LGHNA, CDR2 YSLEER. The junction had 6 bases not matched to a gene; V was cut back by 4 bases and J by 2 bases. The CDR3 covers 15 residues. CDR3 residues: CASSLDRATTDTQYF. The DNA of the CDR3 is TGCGCCAGCAGCCTAGACAGGGCTACCACAGATACGCAGTATTTT.

CDR3 sequence: CASGFVGVSGEYHNEQFF. The CDR3 DNA follows: TGTGCTAGTGGTTTCGTTGGGGTTTCTGGGGAGTATCACAATGAGCAGTTCTTC. The chain uses TRBV12-5 and TRBJ2-1; D may be TRBD2 (5 bases). Deletions cut 3 bases from V and 5 bases from J, with 23 bases between. CDR1 LGHNT and CDR2 FRNRAP come from the germline V gene. The CDR3 covers 18 residues.

The chain uses TRBV2 and TRBJ1-4; 9 bases line up with TRBD1. The trim removed 6 bases at V and 0 bases at J, leaving 2 bases unmatched. Looked up from germline, CDR1 is SNHLY and CDR2 is FYNNEI. The length of the CDR3 is 15 residues. The CDR3 sequence: CASRGTGPTNEKLFF. The CDR3 nucleotides read TGTGCCAGCAGGGGGACAGGGCCAACTAATGAAAAACTGTTTTTT.

The V call is TRBV6-5, the J call TRBJ2-7; 7 bases map to TRBD2. The CDR3 has 15 residues. With 3 bases clipped from V and 4 bases from J, the junction kept 9 bases outside the gene matches. Germline V gene lookup returns CDR1 MNHEY and CDR2 SVGAGI. CDR3 loop: CASSYSGRGRYEQYF. Written as DNA, the CDR3 is TGTGCCAGCAGTTATTCGGGGCGCGGGAGATACGAGCAGTACTTC.

The chain combines TRBV19 with TRBJ2-7; no clear D gene. Germline V lookup: CDR1 LNHDA, CDR2 SQIVND (reference sequence). V lost 5 bases and J 3 bases, leaving 11 bases between the germline ends. The CDR3 extends over 13 amino acids. The DNA for the CDR3 is TGTGCCAGTAGTTTAAGAGTGAGCTACGAGCAGTACTTC. As protein: CASSLRVSYEQYF.

In DNA form, the CDR3 reads TGTGCCTGGAGTGTGTCTGCGAACACCATATATTTT. Its translation: CAWSVSANTIYF. V and J are TRBV30 and TRBJ1-3; D unresolved. The CDR3 is 12 residues long. V gave up 0 bases and J gave up 7 bases, with 7 bases separating them. Germline V gene lookup returns CDR1 GTSNPN and CDR2 SVGIG (reference sequence).

The rearrangement joins TRBV15 to TRBJ2-5; possibly TRBD2 for D (7 bases). From germline, CDR1 is LNHNV and CDR2 YYDKDF (reference sequence). The CDR3 sequence is 14 residues long. V lost 1 base and J 5 bases, leaving 11 bases between the germline ends. This CDR3 is CATSRAGGAETQYF. CDR3 bases: TGTGCCACCAGCAGAGCGGGGGGCGCGGAGACCCAGTACTTC.

The chain is built from TRBV6-5 and TRBJ1-1; the D is unclear. Germline V gene lookup returns CDR1 MNHEY and CDR2 SVGAGI. Trimming pared 2 bases from V and 1 base from J, leaving 8 bases between. The CDR3 has 14 amino acids. The CDR3 here is CASSYGNWNTEAFF. The DNA of the CDR3 is TGTGCCAGCAGTTACGGTAACTGGAACACTGAAGCTTTCTTT.

This chain links TRBV29-1 with TRBJ2-3; no firm D call. Germline CDR1 SQVTM, CDR2 ANQGSEA. This CDR3 spans 13 amino acids. The ends were cut back, 6 bases at V and 2 bases at J, with 12 bases in the middle. CDR3 nucleotide sequence: TGCAGCGTGCTGACTCTTTTCACAGATACGCAGTATTTT. It yields the protein CSVLTLFTDTQYF.

This clone was detected a few times. The chain links TRBV18 to TRBJ1-1, with D perhaps matching TRBD1 (5 bases). Germline values: CDR1 KGHSH, CDR2 LQKENI. The CDR3 loop spans 14 amino acids. Trimming took 6 bases from V and 1 from J, leaving 12 bases between them. CDR3 DNA: TGTGCCAGCTCGCCGACAGATAAGAACACTGAAGCTTTCTTT. Protein sequence: CASSPTDKNTEAFF.

This clone was seen a few times. V gene TRBV9 combines with J gene TRBJ1-2; maybe TRBD1 (6 bases). Deletions cut 5 bases from V and 8 bases from J, with 22 bases between. Germline CDR1 reads SGDLS; CDR2 reads YYNGEE. The CDR3 sequence is 15 residues long. CDR3 sequence: CASSSNYRVRWGYTF. The CDR3 DNA follows: TGTGCCAGCAGTTCTAACTACAGGGTGCGCTGGGGCTACACCTTC.

The gene calls are TRBV5-1 and TRBJ2-7; a possible D gene is TRBD2 (6 bases). Germline CDR1 is SGHRS and CDR2 is YFSETQ. There are 14 residues in the CDR3. Trimming removed 2 bases from V and 4 bases from J, with 13 bases in between. The DNA for the CDR3 is TGCGCCAGCAGCTTTGGAGGGGCTGGTTACGAGCAGTACTTC. Translated, it gives CASSFGGAGYEQYF.

This rearrangement joins TRBV10-3 to TRBJ2-3; tentative D call: TRBD1 (8 bases). The CDR3 spans 14 residues. V was pared by 6 bases and J by 4 bases, with 14 bases between. Germline V CDR1 and CDR2: ENHRY, SYGVKD. In DNA, the CDR3 is TGTGCCATCAGGACAGGGGAGGGATCAGATACGCAGTATTTT. Amino acids: CAIRTGEGSDTQYF.